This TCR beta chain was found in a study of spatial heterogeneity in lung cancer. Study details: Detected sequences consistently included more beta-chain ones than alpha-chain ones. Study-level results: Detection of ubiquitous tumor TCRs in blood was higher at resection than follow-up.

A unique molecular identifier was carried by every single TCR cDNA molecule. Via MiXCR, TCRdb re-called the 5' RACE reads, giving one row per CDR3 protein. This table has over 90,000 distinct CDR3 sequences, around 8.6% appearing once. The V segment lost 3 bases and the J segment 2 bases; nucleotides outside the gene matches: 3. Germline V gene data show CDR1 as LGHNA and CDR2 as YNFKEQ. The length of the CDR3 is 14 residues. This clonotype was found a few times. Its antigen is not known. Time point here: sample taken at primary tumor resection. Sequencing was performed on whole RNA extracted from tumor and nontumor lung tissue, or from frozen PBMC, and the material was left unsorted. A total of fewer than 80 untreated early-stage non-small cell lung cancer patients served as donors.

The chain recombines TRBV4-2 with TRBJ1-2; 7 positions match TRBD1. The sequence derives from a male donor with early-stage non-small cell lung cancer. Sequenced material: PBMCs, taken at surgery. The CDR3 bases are TGTGCCAGCAGCCAGGGGACAGTCAACTATGGCTACACCTTC. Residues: CASSQGTVNYGYTF.